The sample holds many counts of the clone carrying this TCR beta chain. The repertoire was sequenced with immunoSEQ multiplex PCR; TCRdb's copy has only in-frame clones and lacks some. The sample holds 110,000 to 150,000 clones, roughly three quarters seen once. V was pared by 6 bases and J by 1 base, with 11 bases of the junction left unmatched. Germline V CDR1 and CDR2: SNHLY, FYNNEI. The CDR3 sequence is 17 residues long. The sample originates from a study of blood T cell repertoires in COVID-19. Study-level information: The samples span acute and convalescent COVID-19 from the United States, Italy and Spain.

Material for sequencing was peripheral blood. The chain joins TRBV2 to TRBJ2-7, with TRBD2 identical over 11 bases. The TCR sequence derives from a woman in her fifties or sixties with acute or convalescent COVID-19. CDR3 nucleotide sequence: TGTGCCAGCAGCCCGGGACTAGCGGCCTTACGATCCTACGAGCAGTACTTC. As protein: CASSPGLAALRSYEQYF.